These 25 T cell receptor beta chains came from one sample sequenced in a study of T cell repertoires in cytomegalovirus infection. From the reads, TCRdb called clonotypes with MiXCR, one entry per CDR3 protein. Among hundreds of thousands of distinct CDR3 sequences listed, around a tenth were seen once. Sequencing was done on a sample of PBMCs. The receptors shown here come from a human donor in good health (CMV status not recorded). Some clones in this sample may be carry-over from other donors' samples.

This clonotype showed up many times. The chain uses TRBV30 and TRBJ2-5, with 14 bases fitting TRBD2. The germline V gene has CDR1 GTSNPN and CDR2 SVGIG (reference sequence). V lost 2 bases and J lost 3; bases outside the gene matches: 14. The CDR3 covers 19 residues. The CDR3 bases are TGTGCCTGGAGTCCCGGACTAGCGGGAGGTGATAGCGGTAAAGAGACCCAGTACTTC. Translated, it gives CAWSPGLAGGDSGKETQYF.

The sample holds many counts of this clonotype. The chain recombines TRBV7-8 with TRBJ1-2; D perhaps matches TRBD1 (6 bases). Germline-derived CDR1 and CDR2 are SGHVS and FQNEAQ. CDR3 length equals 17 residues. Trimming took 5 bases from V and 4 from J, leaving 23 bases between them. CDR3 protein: CASSENRAVRGSYGYTF. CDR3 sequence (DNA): TGTGCCAGCAGCGAAAACAGGGCCGTGCGAGGCTCCTATGGCTACACCTTC.

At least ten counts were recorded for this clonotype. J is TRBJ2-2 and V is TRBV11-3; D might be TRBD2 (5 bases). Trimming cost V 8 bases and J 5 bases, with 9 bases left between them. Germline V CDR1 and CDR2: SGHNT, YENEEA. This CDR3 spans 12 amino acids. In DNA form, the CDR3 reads TGTGCCAGCTCCAGGAGGACCGGGGAGCTGTTTTTT. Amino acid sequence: CASSRRTGELFF. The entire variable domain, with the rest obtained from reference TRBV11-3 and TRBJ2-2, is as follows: EAGVVQSPRYKIIEKKQPVAFWCNPISGHNTLYWYLQNLGQGPELLIRYENEEAVDDSQLPKDRFSAERLKGVDSTLKIQPAELGDSAVYLCASSRRTGELFFGEGSRLTVL.

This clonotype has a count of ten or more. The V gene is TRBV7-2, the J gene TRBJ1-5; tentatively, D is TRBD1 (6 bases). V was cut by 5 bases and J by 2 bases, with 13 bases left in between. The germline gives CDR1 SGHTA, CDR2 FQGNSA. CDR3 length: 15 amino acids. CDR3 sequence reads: CASSPIQGGNQPQHF. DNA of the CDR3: TGTGCCAGCAGCCCTATACAGGGTGGCAATCAGCCCCAGCATTTT.

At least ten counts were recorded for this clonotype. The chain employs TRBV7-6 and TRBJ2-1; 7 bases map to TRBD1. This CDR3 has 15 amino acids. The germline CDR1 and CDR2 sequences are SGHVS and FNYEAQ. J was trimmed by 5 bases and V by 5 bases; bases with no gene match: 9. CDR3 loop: CASSPGTAINNEQFF. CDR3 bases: TGTGCCAGCAGCCCCGGGACAGCCATTAACAATGAGCAGTTCTTC.

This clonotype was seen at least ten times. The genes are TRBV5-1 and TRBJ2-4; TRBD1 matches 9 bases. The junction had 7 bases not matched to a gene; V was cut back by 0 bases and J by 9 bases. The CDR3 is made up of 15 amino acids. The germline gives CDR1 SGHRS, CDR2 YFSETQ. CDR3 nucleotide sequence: TGCGCCAGCAGCTTGGAGGGACAGGGCACGCGCATTCAGTACTTC. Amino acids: CASSLEGQGTRIQYF.

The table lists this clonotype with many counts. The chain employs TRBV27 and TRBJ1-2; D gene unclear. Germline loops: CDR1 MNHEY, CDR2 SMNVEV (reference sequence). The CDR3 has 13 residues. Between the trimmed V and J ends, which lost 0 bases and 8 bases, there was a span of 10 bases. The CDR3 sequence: CASSLSQARGYTF. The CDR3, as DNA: TGTGCCAGCAGTTTATCCCAGGCACGCGGCTACACCTTC.

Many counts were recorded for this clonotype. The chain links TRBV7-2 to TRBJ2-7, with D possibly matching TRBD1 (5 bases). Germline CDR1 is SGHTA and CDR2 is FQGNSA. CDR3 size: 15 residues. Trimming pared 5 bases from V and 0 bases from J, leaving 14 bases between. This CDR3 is CASSLYGQGSYEQYF. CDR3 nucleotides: TGTGCCAGCAGCCTTTACGGTCAGGGCTCCTACGAGCAGTACTTC.

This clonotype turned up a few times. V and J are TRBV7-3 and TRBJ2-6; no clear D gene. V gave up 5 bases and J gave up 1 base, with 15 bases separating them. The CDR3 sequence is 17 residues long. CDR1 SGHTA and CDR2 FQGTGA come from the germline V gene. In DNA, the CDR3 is TGTGCCAGCAGCCCTATCCACCCCGGTTCTGGGGCCAACGTCCTGACTTTC. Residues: CASSPIHPGSGANVLTF.

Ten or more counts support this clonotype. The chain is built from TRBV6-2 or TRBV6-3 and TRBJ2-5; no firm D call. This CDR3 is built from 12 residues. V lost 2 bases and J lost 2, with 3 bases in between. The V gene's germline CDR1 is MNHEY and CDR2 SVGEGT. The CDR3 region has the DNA TGTGCCAGCAGTTACACACAAGAGACCCAGTACTTC. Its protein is CASSYTQETQYF.

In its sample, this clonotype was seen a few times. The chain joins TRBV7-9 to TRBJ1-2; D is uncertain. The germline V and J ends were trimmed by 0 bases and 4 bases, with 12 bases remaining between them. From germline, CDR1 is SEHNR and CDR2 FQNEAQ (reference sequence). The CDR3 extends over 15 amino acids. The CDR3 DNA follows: TGTGCCAGCAGCTTAGCCACTACAGTTACCTATGGCTACACCTTC. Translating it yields CASSLATTVTYGYTF.

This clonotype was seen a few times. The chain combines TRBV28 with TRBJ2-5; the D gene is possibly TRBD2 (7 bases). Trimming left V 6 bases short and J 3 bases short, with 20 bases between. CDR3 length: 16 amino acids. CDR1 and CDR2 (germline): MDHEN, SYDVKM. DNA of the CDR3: TGTGCCAGCAGCCATGAAATGAGGGGGGGAAAAGAGACCCAGTACTTC. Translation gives CASSHEMRGGKETQYF.

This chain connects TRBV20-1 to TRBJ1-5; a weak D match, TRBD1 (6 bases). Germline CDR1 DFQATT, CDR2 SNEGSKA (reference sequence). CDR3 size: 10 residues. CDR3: CGGQYQPQHF. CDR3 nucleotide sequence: TGCGGCGGACAGTATCAGCCCCAGCATTTT.

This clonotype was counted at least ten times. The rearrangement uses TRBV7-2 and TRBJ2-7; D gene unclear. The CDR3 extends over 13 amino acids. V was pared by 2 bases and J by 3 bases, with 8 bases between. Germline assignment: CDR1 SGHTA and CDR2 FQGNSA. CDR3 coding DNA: TGTGCCAGCAGCTTACCTGCCGTCTACGAGCAGTACTTC. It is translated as CASSLPAVYEQYF.

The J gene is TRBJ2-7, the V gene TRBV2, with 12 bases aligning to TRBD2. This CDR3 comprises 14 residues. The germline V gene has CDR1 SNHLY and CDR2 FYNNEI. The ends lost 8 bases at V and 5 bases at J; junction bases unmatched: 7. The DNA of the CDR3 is TGTGCCAGCGGCCCGACTAGCGGGAGTCACGAGCAGTACTTC. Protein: CASGPTSGSHEQYF.

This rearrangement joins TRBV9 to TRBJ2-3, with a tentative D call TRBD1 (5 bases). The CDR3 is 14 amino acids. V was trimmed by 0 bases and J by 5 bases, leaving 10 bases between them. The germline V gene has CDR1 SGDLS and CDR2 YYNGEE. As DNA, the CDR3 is TGTGCCAGCAGCGTAGAGGGGCTCGGAGATACGCAGTATTTT. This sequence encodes CASSVEGLGDTQYF.

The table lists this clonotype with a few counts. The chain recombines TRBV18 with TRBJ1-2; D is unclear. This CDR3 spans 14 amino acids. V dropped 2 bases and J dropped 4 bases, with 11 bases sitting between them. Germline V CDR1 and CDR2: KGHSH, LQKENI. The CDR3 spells CASSPSASLYGYTF. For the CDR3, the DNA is TGTGCCAGCTCACCATCAGCCAGCCTCTATGGCTACACCTTC.

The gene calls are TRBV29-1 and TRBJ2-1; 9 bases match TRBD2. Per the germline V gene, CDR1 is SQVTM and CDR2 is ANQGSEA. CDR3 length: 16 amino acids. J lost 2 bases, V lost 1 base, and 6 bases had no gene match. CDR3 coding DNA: TGCAGCGTTGAAGGAGGGATAGCGGGGGCCTACAATGAGCAGTTCTTC. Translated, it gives CSVEGGIAGAYNEQFF.

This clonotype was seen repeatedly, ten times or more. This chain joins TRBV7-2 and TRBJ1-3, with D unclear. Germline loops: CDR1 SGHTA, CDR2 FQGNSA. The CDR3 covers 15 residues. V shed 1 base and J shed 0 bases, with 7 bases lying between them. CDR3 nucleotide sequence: TGTGCCAGCAGCTTAGGTGCTTCCTCTGGAAACACCATATATTTT. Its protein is CASSLGASSGNTIYF.

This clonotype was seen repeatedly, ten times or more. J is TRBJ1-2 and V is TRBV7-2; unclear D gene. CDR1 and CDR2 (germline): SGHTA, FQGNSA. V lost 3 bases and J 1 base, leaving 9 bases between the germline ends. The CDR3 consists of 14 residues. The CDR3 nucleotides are TGTGCCAGCAGCTTCGGTTACAATAACTATGGCTACACCTTC. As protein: CASSFGYNNYGYTF.

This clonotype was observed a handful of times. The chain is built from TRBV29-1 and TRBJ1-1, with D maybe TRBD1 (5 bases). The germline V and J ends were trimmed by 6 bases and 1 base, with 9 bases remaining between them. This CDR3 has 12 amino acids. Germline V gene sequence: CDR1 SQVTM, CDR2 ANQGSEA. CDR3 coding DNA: TGCAGCGTGGGGCCGACGAACACTGAAGCTTTCTTT. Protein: CSVGPTNTEAFF.

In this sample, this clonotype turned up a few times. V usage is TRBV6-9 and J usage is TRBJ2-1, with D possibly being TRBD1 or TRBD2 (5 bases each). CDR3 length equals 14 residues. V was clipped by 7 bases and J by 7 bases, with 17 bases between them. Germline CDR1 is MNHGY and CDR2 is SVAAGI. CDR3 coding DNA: TGTGCCAGCATGGGGGAGAGGGTTCGGAATGAGCAGTTCTTC. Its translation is CASMGERVRNEQFF.

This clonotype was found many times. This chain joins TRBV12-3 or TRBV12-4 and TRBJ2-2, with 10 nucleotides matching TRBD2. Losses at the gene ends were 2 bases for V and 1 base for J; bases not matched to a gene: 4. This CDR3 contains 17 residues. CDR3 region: CASSLLAGVMNTGELFF. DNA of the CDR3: TGTGCCAGCAGTTTACTAGCGGGGGTTATGAACACCGGGGAGCTGTTTTTT.

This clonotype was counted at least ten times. Here the CDR3 reads CASSREGGGMPDTQYF. The CDR3 coding sequence is TGTGCCAGCAGCCGGGAGGGCGGGGGAATGCCAGATACGCAGTATTTT. The chain recombines TRBV7-2 with TRBJ2-3, with 8 positions matching TRBD2. V lost 5 bases, J lost 4 bases, and 11 bases stayed unmatched. CDR1 is SGHTA, CDR2 FQGNSA, per germline. This CDR3 has 16 residues.

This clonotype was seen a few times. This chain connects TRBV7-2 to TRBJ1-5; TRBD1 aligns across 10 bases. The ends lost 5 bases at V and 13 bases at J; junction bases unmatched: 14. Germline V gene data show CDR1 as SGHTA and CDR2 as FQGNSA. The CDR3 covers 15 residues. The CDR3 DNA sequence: TGTGCCAGCAGCGCCTCCGGGACAGGGGCCTCGACTCAGCATTTT. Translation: CASSASGTGASTQHF.